These T cell receptor beta chains were read from a single sample in a study of cytomegalovirus exposure and HLA in healthy donors. Assay: immunoSEQ multiplex PCR; the TCRdb copy retains only in-frame clones and omits some. The sample includes 90,000 to 130,000 clones, approximately 80% of them seen just once. Specimen: PBMCs. All receptors derive from a man aged 25 to 45 in good health and CMV-seropositive. CDR3s include the opening cysteine and the closing phenylalanine or tryptophan. A D gene is named only where the DNA matches it firmly. The size field is filled for only some rows; it gives once, few, many or a size class.

v_gene	abundance	d_gene	j_gene	CDR3aa	CDR3nt
TRBV28	.	TRBD1	TRBJ2-5	CASSLTGGWETQYF	TGTGCCAGCAGTTTAACAGGGGGCTGGGAGACCCAGTACTTC
TRBV5-1	.	TRBD2	TRBJ2-5	CASSLGGTSLGSETQYF	TGCGCCAGCAGCTTGGGGGGGACTAGCCTCGGTTCAGAGACCCAGTACTTC
TRBV11-2	.	TRBD2	TRBJ2-5	CASSLGLAGGSQETQYF	TGTGCCAGCAGCTTAGGCCTAGCGGGGGGTAGCCAAGAGACCCAGTACTTC
TRBV5-6	.	.	TRBJ1-5	CASSFWGVGQPQHF	TGTGCCAGCAGCTTCTGGGGGGTGGGTCAGCCCCAGCATTTT
TRBV28	.	TRBD1	TRBJ1-1	CASSREGQAPRGTEAFF	TGTGCCAGCAGCCGAGAGGGACAGGCCCCGAGAGGCACTGAAGCTTTCTTT
TRBV18	few	.	TRBJ2-7	CASSPSPSYEQYF	TGTGCCAGCTCACCGTCCCCCAGCTACGAGCAGTACTTC
TRBV13	.	.	TRBJ2-3	CASSLRVSTDTQYF	TGTGCCAGCAGCTTGCGGGTGAGCACAGATACGCAGTATTTT
TRBV5-6	.	TRBD1	TRBJ2-1	CASSLPGGSYNEQFF	TGTGCCAGCAGCTTACCAGGGGGCTCCTACAATGAGCAGTTCTTC
TRBV5-1	.	.	TRBJ1-3	CASSLAGIITGNTIYF	TGCGCCAGCAGCTTGGCGGGAATTATCACTGGAAACACCATATATTTT
TRBV28	.	.	TRBJ2-3	CASSFSPDRSVPQYF	TGTGCCAGCAGTTTTTCCCCTGATCGGAGCGTACCGCAGTATTTT
TRBV5-8	.	.	TRBJ1-2	CASSSILATYGYTF	TGTGCCAGCAGCTCCATACTTGCTACCTATGGCTACACCTTC
TRBV5-1	.	.	TRBJ2-5	CASRNTGRREETQYF	TGCGCCAGCAGGAATACAGGGAGAAGGGAAGAGACCCAGTACTTC
TRBV11-2	.	.	TRBJ2-7	CASSFEATHSYEQYF	TGTGCCAGCAGCTTCGAGGCCACACACTCCTACGAGCAGTACTTC
TRBV15	few	TRBD2	TRBJ2-4	CATSRDWGGKNIQYF	TGTGCCACCAGCAGAGATTGGGGAGGGAAAAACATTCAGTACTTC
TRBV30	.	TRBD2	TRBJ2-5	CAWSPGRAQETQYF	TGTGCCTGGAGCCCAGGGAGGGCCCAAGAGACCCAGTACTTC
TRBV6-5	.	TRBD2	TRBJ2-7	CASKRGANYEQYF	TGTGCCAGCAAGCGGGGGGCTAACTACGAGCAGTACTTC
TRBV13	.	TRBD1	TRBJ1-1	CASSSWDSKAFF	TGTGCCAGCAGCTCCTGGGACAGCAAAGCTTTCTTT
TRBV27	.	.	TRBJ1-1	CASSRTGLGVKTEAFF	TGTGCCAGCAGTAGAACAGGGCTCGGGGTAAAGACTGAAGCTTTCTTT
TRBV30	.	TRBD2	TRBJ2-3	CAWRTGTSGRADTQYF	TGTGCCTGGAGAACCGGGACTAGCGGGAGAGCAGATACGCAGTATTTT
TRBV6-1	.	TRBD1	TRBJ2-2	CATRGGGIGELFF	TGTGCCACCAGAGGGGGCGGCATCGGGGAGCTGTTTTTT
TRBV4-2	.	.	TRBJ1-1	CASSQDIQNTEAFF	TGTGCCAGCAGCCAAGACATACAGAACACTGAAGCTTTCTTT
TRBV5-1	.	TRBD1	TRBJ1-1	CASSRTGGTEAFF	TGCGCCAGCAGCCGCACAGGGGGCACTGAAGCTTTCTTT
TRBV7-2	.	.	TRBJ1-5	CASSLFLEQPQHF	TGTGCCAGCAGCTTATTTCTCGAGCAGCCCCAGCATTTT
TRBV27	.	.	TRBJ1-1	CASSLGSVRTEAFF	TGTGCCAGCAGTTTAGGGAGCGTGCGCACTGAAGCTTTCTTT
TRBV25-1	.	TRBD1	TRBJ1-4	CASSETTGVWEKLFF	TGTGCCAGCAGTGAAACGACAGGGGTGTGGGAAAAACTGTTTTTT
TRBV9	.	.	TRBJ2-2	CASSVDGASAGELFF	TGTGCCAGCAGCGTAGATGGGGCGTCCGCGGGGGAGCTGTTTTTT
TRBV5-6	.	TRBD2	TRBJ2-7	CASSLAGRAGGQVRFEQYF	TGTGCCAGCAGCTTGGCCGGCCGGGCGGGGGGGCAGGTCAGGTTCGAGCAGTACTTC
TRBV12-1	.	.	TRBJ2-7	CASSFESLFSYEQYF	TGTGCCAGCAGCTTTGAGAGCCTTTTCTCCTACGAGCAGTACTTC
TRBV7-8	.	.	TRBJ1-6	CASSLGSAALSLHF	TGTGCCAGCAGCTTAGGCTCTGCGGCATTATCCCTCCACTTT
TRBV29-1	once	.	TRBJ2-7	CSVESRDTYEQYF	TGCAGCGTTGAATCGCGGGATACCTACGAGCAGTACTTC
TRBV9	.	TRBD1	TRBJ1-1	CASSVGGQRNTEAFF	TGTGCCAGCAGCGTAGGGGGACAGAGGAACACTGAAGCTTTCTTT
TRBV7-8	.	TRBD1	TRBJ1-1	CASSSTGGKTEAFF	TGTGCCAGCAGCTCAACAGGGGGAAAAACTGAAGCTTTCTTT
TRBV5-1	.	.	TRBJ1-3	CASSLAGENSGNTIYF	TGCGCCAGCAGCTTGGCCGGGGAGAACTCTGGAAACACCATATATTTT
TRBV5-1	.	.	TRBJ2-1	CASSLAGVSYNEQFF	TGCGCCAGCAGCTTGGCGGGAGTCTCCTACAATGAGCAGTTCTTC
TRBV30	few	.	TRBJ1-1	CAWSVQGAKAFF	TGTGCCTGGAGTGTACAAGGGGCGAAAGCTTTCTTT
TRBV6-1	.	.	TRBJ1-2	CASSESSYGYTF	TGTGCCAGCAGTGAGAGTAGCTATGGCTACACCTTC
TRBV4-2	.	TRBD1	TRBJ2-7	CASSPSDRGEQYF	TGTGCCAGCAGCCCCTCCGACAGGGGCGAGCAGTACTTC
TRBV2	once	.	TRBJ1-2	CASIQWGEGYTF	TGTGCCAGCATCCAATGGGGGGAAGGCTACACCTTC
TRBV5-5	.	.	TRBJ1-1	CASAARGGNTEAFF	TGTGCCAGCGCCGCGCGTGGGGGCAACACTGAAGCTTTCTTT
TRBV6-4	few	.	TRBJ2-2	CARSPGGESTGELFF	TGTGCCAGATCGCCGGGGGGCGAAAGCACCGGGGAGCTGTTTTTT
TRBV6-6	once	TRBD2	TRBJ2-3	CASSSLAGGADTQYF	TGTGCCAGCAGCTCCCTAGCGGGAGGGGCCGATACGCAGTATTTT
TRBV27	.	.	TRBJ2-4	CASSLGPGRPKNIQYF	TGTGCCAGCAGTTTAGGGCCAGGGCGTCCCAAAAACATTCAGTACTTC
TRBV7-2	.	TRBD2	TRBJ2-5	CASSALAGVGETQYF	TGTGCCAGCAGCGCTCTAGCGGGGGTTGGGGAGACCCAGTACTTC
TRBV6-5	.	TRBD1	TRBJ1-2	CASSRDRVSSYTF	TGTGCCAGCAGCCGGGACAGGGTTTCAAGCTACACCTTC
TRBV19	.	.	TRBJ2-1	CASSIWGESYNEQFF	TGTGCCAGTAGTATCTGGGGGGAGTCATACAATGAGCAGTTCTTC
TRBV5-1	.	.	TRBJ1-2	CASSLDRAYGYTF	TGCGCCAGCAGCTTGGACAGGGCCTATGGCTACACCTTC
TRBV5-1	.	.	TRBJ2-7	CASSFSLQGPYEQYF	TGCGCCAGCAGCTTCAGTTTGCAGGGGCCCTACGAGCAGTACTTC
TRBV5-1	.	.	TRBJ2-5	CASSTVLSRETQYF	TGCGCCAGCAGTACAGTCTTGTCGCGAGAGACCCAGTACTTC
TRBV6-5	.	.	TRBJ1-4	CASSSTRTQLEKLFF	TGTGCCAGCAGTTCCACACGAACCCAATTGGAAAAACTGTTTTTT
TRBV28	once	.	TRBJ1-3	CASSILSSSGNTIYF	TGTGCCAGCAGTATCCTGTCGAGCTCTGGAAACACCATATATTTT
TRBV7-2	few	.	TRBJ1-1	CASSFLEKNTEAFF	TGTGCCAGCAGCTTTCTAGAGAAAAACACTGAAGCTTTCTTT
TRBV30	.	.	TRBJ1-1	CAWAFGATEAFF	TGTGCCTGGGCCTTTGGGGCCACTGAAGCTTTCTTT
TRBV7-2	.	TRBD1	TRBJ1-5	CASSFQTGNNQPQHF	TGTGCCAGCAGCTTCCAGACAGGGAATAATCAGCCCCAGCATTTT
TRBV5-6	once	.	TRBJ1-3	CASSLGQASGNTIYF	TGTGCCAGCAGCTTGGGACAGGCCTCTGGAAACACCATATATTTT
TRBV5-1	few	.	TRBJ2-5	CASSRGYQETQYF	TGCGCCAGCAGTAGGGGATACCAAGAGACCCAGTACTTC
TRBV7-2	.	TRBD1	TRBJ1-5	CASSPHRGNQPQHF	TGTGCCAGCAGCCCTCACAGGGGAAATCAGCCCCAGCATTTT
TRBV29-1	few	TRBD2	TRBJ2-5	CSVCELAGEETQYF	TGCAGCGTTTGTGAGCTAGCGGGGGAAGAGACCCAGTACTTC